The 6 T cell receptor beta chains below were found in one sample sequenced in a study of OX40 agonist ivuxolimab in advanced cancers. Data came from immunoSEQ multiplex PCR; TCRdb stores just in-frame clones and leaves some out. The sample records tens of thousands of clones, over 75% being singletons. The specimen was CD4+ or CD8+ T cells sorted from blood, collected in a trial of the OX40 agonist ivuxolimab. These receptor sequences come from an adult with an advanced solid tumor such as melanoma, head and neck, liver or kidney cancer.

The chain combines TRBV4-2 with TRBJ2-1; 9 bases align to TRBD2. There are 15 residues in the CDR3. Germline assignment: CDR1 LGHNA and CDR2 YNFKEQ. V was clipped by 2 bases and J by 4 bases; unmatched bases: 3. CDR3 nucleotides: TGTGCCAGCAGCCAACCGCGGGGGGGTTACAATGAGCAGTTCTTC. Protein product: CASSQPRGGYNEQFF.

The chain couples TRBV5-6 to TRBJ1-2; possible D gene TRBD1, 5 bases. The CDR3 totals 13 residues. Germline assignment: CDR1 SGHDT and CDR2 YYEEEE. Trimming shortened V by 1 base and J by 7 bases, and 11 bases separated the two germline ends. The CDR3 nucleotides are TGTGCCAGCAGCTTGTTAGGGGAGGTTGGCTACACCTTC. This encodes CASSLLGEVGYTF.

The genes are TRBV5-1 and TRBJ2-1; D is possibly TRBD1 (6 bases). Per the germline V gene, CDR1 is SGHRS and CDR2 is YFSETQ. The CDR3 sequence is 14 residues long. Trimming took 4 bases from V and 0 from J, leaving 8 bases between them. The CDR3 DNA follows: TGCGCCAGCAGCGTGGACAGCTCCTACAATGAGCAGTTCTTC. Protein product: CASSVDSSYNEQFF. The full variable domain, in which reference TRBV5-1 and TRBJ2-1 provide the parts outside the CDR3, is KAGVTQTPRYLIKTRGQQVTLSCSPISGHRSVSWYQQTPGQGLQFLFEYFSETQRNKGNFPGRFSGRQFSNSRSEMNVSTLELGDSALYLCASSVDSSYNEQFFGPGTRLTVL.

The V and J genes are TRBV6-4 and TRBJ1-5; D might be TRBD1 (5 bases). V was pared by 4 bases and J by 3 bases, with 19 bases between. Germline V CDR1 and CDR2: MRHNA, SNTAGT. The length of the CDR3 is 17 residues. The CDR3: CASSGVDWGDLNQPQHF. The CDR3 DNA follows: TGTGCCAGCAGTGGCGTGGATTGGGGCGACCTCAATCAGCCCCAGCATTTT.

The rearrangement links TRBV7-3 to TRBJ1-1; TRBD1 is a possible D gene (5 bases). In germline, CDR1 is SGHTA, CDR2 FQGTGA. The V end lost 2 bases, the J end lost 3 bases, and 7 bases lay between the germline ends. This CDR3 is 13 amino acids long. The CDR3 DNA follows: TGTGCCAGCAGCTTAGACAGCCACACTGAAGCTTTCTTT. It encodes CASSLDSHTEAFF.

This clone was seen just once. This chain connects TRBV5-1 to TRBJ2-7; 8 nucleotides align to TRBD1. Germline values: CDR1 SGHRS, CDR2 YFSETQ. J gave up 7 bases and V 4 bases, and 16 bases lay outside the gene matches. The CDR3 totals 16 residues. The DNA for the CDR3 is TGCGCCAGCAGCACCCATCCCGGGACAGGCCCCCTAGAGCAGTACTTC. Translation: CASSTHPGTGPLEQYF.